This entry features one T cell receptor beta chain sequence. Its cognate antigen is unknown. The V gene's germline CDR1 is SGDLS and CDR2 YYNGEE. The V gene lost 4 bases and the J gene lost 6 bases, with 13 bases spanning the gap. CDR3 length equals 14 residues. This sample stems from a study of OX40 agonist ivuxolimab in advanced cancers. Points from the study as a whole: Dosing at 0.1 to 3.0 mg/kg was accompanied by clonal expansion of CD4+ and CD8+ blood T cells by week 6.

Profiled with immunoSEQ multiplex PCR; TCRdb holds only in-frame clones, not every one. The table lists about 37,000 clones, 92% of them singletons. V usage is TRBV9 and J usage is TRBJ2-2, with D perhaps given as TRBD1 or TRBD2 (6 bases each). The receptor was isolated from an adult with an advanced solid tumor such as melanoma, head and neck, liver or kidney cancer. Sequencing used CD4+ or CD8+ T cells sorted from blood, obtained in a trial of the OX40 agonist ivuxolimab. CDR3 amino acids: CASSPGGGAGELFF. Written as DNA, the CDR3 is TGTGCCAGCAGCCCCGGGGGCGGAGCCGGGGAGCTGTTTTTT.